This TCR beta chain stems from a study of identical twins. The CDR3 has 15 amino acids. V was cut by 1 base and J by 8 bases, with 15 bases left in between. Germline V gene sequence: CDR1 LGHNA, CDR2 YNFKEQ. MiXCR, applied by TCRdb to the 5' RACE reads, yields one record per CDR3 protein. The sample lists 400,000 to 500,000 distinct CDR3 sequences; 13% to 15% were seen once. The data were also submitted as part of a second study, on yellow fever vaccine responses in identical twins. That study reports: Reportedly, twins showed a vaccine T cell response that looked partly convergent and partly personalized.

Sequenced input: CD4+ T cells sorted from blood. The V call is TRBV4-2, the J call TRBJ2-1; a weak D match, TRBD2 (6 bases). The TCR was taken from a woman aged 18-29 years in good health. CDR3 sequence reads: CASSQVFLTGDEQFF. The CDR3 DNA reads as TGTGCCAGCAGCCAAGTATTCCTTACGGGGGATGAGCAGTTCTTC.